A selection of T cell receptor beta chains follows, all from one sample in a study of control samples from healthy donors and cancer patients. Method: immunoSEQ multiplex PCR; TCRdb's copy keeps in-frame clones and lacks some. The sample has 45,000 to 60,000 clones, about nine tenths seen once. The source material was PBMCs. Receptors originate from a man aged 60 to 75 with head and neck cancer. Each CDR3 is given with its conserved first and last residue. A D gene is named only where the DNA matches it firmly. Size tells how often a clone was seen (once, few, many) or the class of an expanded clone, and some rows leave it out.

DNA | CDR3 | J | D | size | V
TGTGCCAGCGGGGGGGTGCCTGAAGCTTTCTTT | CASGGVPEAFF | TRBJ1-1 | - | - | TRBV6-6
TGTGCCAGCAGAAACAGCCCCGAAGCTTTCTTT | CASRNSPEAFF | TRBJ1-1 | - | few | TRBV7-9
TGTGCCAGCAGCCAAGACTGGGGGAGTGGGAACAATGAGCAGTTCTTC | CASSQDWGSGNNEQFF | TRBJ2-1 | - | - | TRBV3-1/TRBV3-2
TGTGCCAGCGGATTACAGGGGACGGGGTACGAGCAGTACTTC | CASGLQGTGYEQYF | TRBJ2-7 | TRBD1 | - | TRBV2
TGTGCCAGCAGTCTCCGAGGGACCCAGGGAGGCTACACCTTC | CASSLRGTQGGYTF | TRBJ1-2 | - | - | TRBV27
TGTGCCAGCAGTTTAAGGGGGGGTAACACCGGGGAGCTGTTTTTT | CASSLRGGNTGELFF | TRBJ2-2 | - | once | TRBV27
TGTGCCAGCAGTTCTCAGATCAGGGGGAGAGAGACCCAGTACTTC | CASSSQIRGRETQYF | TRBJ2-5 | TRBD1 | - | TRBV6-6
TGTGCCAGCAGCCAAGGACAGGGTCGAGGAGAGCAGTACTTC | CASSQGQGRGEQYF | TRBJ2-7 | TRBD1 | once | TRBV27
TGTGCCAGCAGTGCCTCCTCTAGCGGGAGGGCCTTGGATACGCAGTATTTT | CASSASSSGRALDTQYF | TRBJ2-3 | TRBD2 | - | TRBV6-1
TGTGCCTGGAGTCGAACAGGCACTGAAGCTTTCTTT | CAWSRTGTEAFF | TRBJ1-1 | - | - | TRBV30
TGTGCCAGCAGCCAAGGGAGACAGGGCGGGCAGTACTTC | CASSQGRQGGQYF | TRBJ2-7 | TRBD1 | - | TRBV3-1/TRBV3-2
TGCGCCAGCAGCTTGGACCGGGGCGTATATAATTCACCCCTCCACTTT | CASSLDRGVYNSPLHF | TRBJ1-6 | - | - | TRBV5-1
TGTGCCAGCAGCGTAGTGGGACTAGCGATGGATACGCAGTATTTT | CASSVVGLAMDTQYF | TRBJ2-3 | TRBD2 | - | TRBV9
TGTGCCAGCAGCCAAGGGTGGACGGCTTCATTTTTGTTAGGAACCTTC | CASSQGWTASFLLGTF | TRBJ1-2 | - | - | TRBV7-2
TGTGCCAGCAGTTTGTCCAGGGCCACAGATACGCAGTATTTT | CASSLSRATDTQYF | TRBJ2-3 | - | - | TRBV27
TGTGCCAGTAGTGTTGGGGATTGGGCCAATCAGCCCCAGCATTTT | CASSVGDWANQPQHF | TRBJ1-5 | - | - | TRBV19
TGTGCCAGCAGCCACGTCCTAGCGGGGGACTCCTACGAGCAGTACTTC | CASSHVLAGDSYEQYF | TRBJ2-7 | TRBD2 | - | TRBV4-2
TGTGCCAGCTCATCCCAGGGGGCGGGGGCTTACAATGAGCAGTTCTTC | CASSSQGAGAYNEQFF | TRBJ2-1 | - | - | TRBV18
TGTGCCAGCAGTGAAATGCCTAGCGGGGGCTACGAGCAGTACTTC | CASSEMPSGGYEQYF | TRBJ2-7 | TRBD2 | once | TRBV6-1
TGCGCCAGCAGCTTTTCCTCAAACAGGGATGGCTACACCTTC | CASSFSSNRDGYTF | TRBJ1-2 | - | - | TRBV5-1
TGTGCCAGCAGCCAAGGGGCCTCCGCAGGGAACGAGCAGTACTTC | CASSQGASAGNEQYF | TRBJ2-7 | - | - | TRBV3-1/TRBV3-2
TGTGCCAGCAGGGGGGACCGGACAGGGGAAGAGACCCAGTACTTC | CASRGDRTGEETQYF | TRBJ2-5 | TRBD1 | - | TRBV25-1
TGTGCCAGCAGCCCCGGGACTTCTGAGCAGTTCTTC | CASSPGTSEQFF | TRBJ2-1 | - | - | TRBV3-1/TRBV3-2
TGTGCCAGCAGCCAAGGGTCCGGGTACCTCTACGAGCAGTACTTC | CASSQGSGYLYEQYF | TRBJ2-7 | - | - | TRBV4-2
TGTGCCAGCAGCCAAAACAGGGGGAACACTGAAGCTTTCTTT | CASSQNRGNTEAFF | TRBJ1-1 | TRBD1 | - | TRBV3-1/TRBV3-2
TGCGCCAGCAGCCAAGATCCCCAGGGTAGGGGATCACCCCTCCACTTT | CASSQDPQGRGSPLHF | TRBJ1-6 | - | - | TRBV4-3
TGTGCCAGCAGTTATGACAGGGAGACGAATGAGCAGTTCTTC | CASSYDRETNEQFF | TRBJ2-1 | TRBD1 | - | TRBV6-5
TGCGCCAGCAGCCCTGGAAGGGTTAGCGGGGGAGAGACCCAGTACTTC | CASSPGRVSGGETQYF | TRBJ2-5 | TRBD2 | - | TRBV4-3
TGTGCCAGCAGCAGCTTCCCGAGACAGGGTGGATTTGACACCGGGGAGCTGTTTTTT | CASSSFPRQGGFDTGELFF | TRBJ2-2 | TRBD1 | - | TRBV7-3
TGCGCCAGCAATAGCGGACGGTGGAGTTTAGCCTACGAGCAGTACTTC | CASNSGRWSLAYEQYF | TRBJ2-7 | - | - | TRBV10-1
TGTGCCAGTAGTCCCTCCCGAGCTAACTATGGCTACACCTTC | CASSPSRANYGYTF | TRBJ1-2 | - | - | TRBV19
TGCGCCAGCAGCTTGACTCAGGGGTATGGAAACACCGGGGAGCTGTTTTTT | CASSLTQGYGNTGELFF | TRBJ2-2 | - | - | TRBV5-1
TGTGCCAGCAGTAAGGGCTATTCAGTCGGCAATGAGCAGTTCTTC | CASSKGYSVGNEQFF | TRBJ2-1 | - | - | TRBV6-5
TGTGCCAGCAGTTCACAGTCGGGAGAGACCCAGTACTTC | CASSSQSGETQYF | TRBJ2-5 | - | - | TRBV6-1
TGTGCCAGCAGTTTACCGGCAGGGGGCCTAAGATTTTATTCACCCCTCCACTTT | CASSLPAGGLRFYSPLHF | TRBJ1-6 | TRBD1 | - | TRBV28
TGTGCCAGCAGCCTCCATGCAGGGTTAAACGAGCAGTACTTC | CASSLHAGLNEQYF | TRBJ2-7 | - | - | TRBV11-1
TGTGCCATCAGTGAGTCTAGCGGGGCCGCGAACACCGGGGAGCTGTTTTTT | CAISESSGAANTGELFF | TRBJ2-2 | TRBD2 | - | TRBV10-3
TGTGCCAGCTCACCTACTTCCAGGGTCGAGACCCAGTACTTC | CASSPTSRVETQYF | TRBJ2-5 | - | - | TRBV18
TGTGCCAGCAGATCCCGACAGGGGGCGAATTTCTACGAGCAGTACTTC | CASRSRQGANFYEQYF | TRBJ2-7 | TRBD1 | - | TRBV28
TGTGCCAGCAGTGTAGGACTGATGAATGAGCAGTTCTTC | CASSVGLMNEQFF | TRBJ2-1 | - | - | TRBV11-2
TGTGCCAGCAGCTTAGTTGGGGGGCGCCAGGGCTACACCTTC | CASSLVGGRQGYTF | TRBJ1-2 | - | - | TRBV7-9
TGCGCCAGCAGCCAAGGGGACACAGGTCGGTATGAGCAGTTCTTC | CASSQGDTGRYEQFF | TRBJ2-1 | - | - | TRBV4-3
TGTGCCAGTAGTATGTCGCGGGTGGGCACCGGGGAGCTGTTTTTT | CASSMSRVGTGELFF | TRBJ2-2 | - | - | TRBV19
TGTGCCAGCAGTTTTCTAAGCGGGATTAGGAATGAGCAGTTCTTC | CASSFLSGIRNEQFF | TRBJ2-1 | TRBD2 | - | TRBV28
TGTGCCAGCAGCTGGCGGGACAGCGTGGATGAAAAACTGTTTTTT | CASSWRDSVDEKLFF | TRBJ1-4 | TRBD1 | - | TRBV7-2
TGTGCCAGCTCCCTCGCGAGCAATCAGCCCCAGCATTTT | CASSLASNQPQHF | TRBJ1-5 | - | - | TRBV18
TGTGCCAGCTCACCTTCTGGACAGGCTAACTATGGCTACACCTTC | CASSPSGQANYGYTF | TRBJ1-2 | TRBD1 | - | TRBV18